The rows below give T cell receptor beta chains drawn from one sample of a study of blood T cells in healthy people across ages. TCRdb analysed the 5' RACE reads with MiXCR anew, one entry per CDR3 protein. The repertoire holds hundreds of thousands of distinct CDR3 sequences, with about 30% as singletons. Sequenced input: blood. All receptors derive from a woman older than 75 in good health. The CDR3 runs from the conserved cysteine through the conserved F or W. Fields, in order: J gene, V gene, CDR3 protein.

TRBJ1-6,TRBV4-3,CASSQDRDSPLHF
TRBJ2-3,TRBV12-3/TRBV12-4,CASTVTRASTDTQYF
TRBJ2-2,TRBV7-8,CASSLGEYLTGELFF
TRBJ2-5,TRBV7-3,CASSLQAGGLFDEQYF
TRBJ2-7,TRBV2,CASSERHYEQYF
TRBJ1-4,TRBV4-1,CASSLRETNERLFF
NA,TRBV5-6,CASTLTLTGAGEQYF
TRBJ2-5,TRBV5-4,CASSRQGQQGAQYF
TRBJ1-1,TRBV9,CASSLRPGFGNTEAFF
TRBJ2-7,TRBV14,CVSSPRVSFTYEQYF
TRBJ2-3,TRBV27,CASSRQGENTDTQYF
TRBJ2-3,TRBV6-5,CASSRDRVPAATQYF
TRBJ1-2,TRBV7-2,CASRPDRQANYGYTF
TRBJ2-7,TRBV20-1,CSARDKGEGTSGFYEQYF
TRBJ2-7,TRBV7-2,CASSSDRGFYEQYF
TRBJ2-7,TRBV29-1,CSVRMTARAYEQYF
TRBJ2-7,TRBV7-8,CASSPTRDPSYEQYF
TRBJ2-1,TRBV4-3,CASSQAYGSGGVGNEQFF
TRBJ1-6,TRBV4-1,CASSQEGGGNLSPLHF
TRBJ2-3,TRBV7-9,CASGQGQGATDTQYF
TRBJ1-4,TRBV9,CASSVAAGQYNEKLFF
TRBJ1-2,TRBV4-2,CASSQEFDVSQGGDGYTF
TRBJ2-5,TRBV20-1,CSAVSAETQYF
TRBJ2-3,TRBV11-2,CASSLTNINTQYF
TRBJ2-3,TRBV6-6,CASSYQGRIADTQYF
TRBJ2-1,TRBV24-1,CATSGAGAGDNEQFF
TRBJ1-2,TRBV7-2,CASSLAGTYQGYTF
TRBJ1-4,TRBV5-1,CASSLTAGTNEKLFF
TRBJ1-5,TRBV20-1,CSAETGGSNQPQHF
TRBJ1-6,TRBV30,CAWSGEFNSPLHF
TRBJ2-5,TRBV20-1,CSARDPQQETQYF
TRBJ2-3,TRBV7-6,CASSSLAGGSDTQYF
TRBJ2-2,TRBV6-4,CASSDGSRTGELFF
TRBJ1-5,TRBV12-3/TRBV12-4,CASSMTPISGNQPQHF
TRBJ1-5,TRBV27,CASMGQGSHQPQHF
TRBJ2-5,TRBV7-2,CASSWTGANQETQYF
TRBJ2-5,TRBV7-7,CASSLTGSEETQYF
TRBJ2-5,TRBV15,CATARDSSETQYF
TRBJ2-5,TRBV5-1,CASSLAPSRGETQYF
TRBJ1-1,TRBV3-1,CASSQKETEAFF
TRBJ1-2,TRBV20-1,CSARPGGVTNYGYTF
TRBJ2-5,TRBV7-2,CASSIQVAETQYF